The rows below give T cell receptor beta chains drawn from one sample of a study of response to subunit inactivated influenza vaccine. TCRdb fed the RT-PCR reads into MiXCR, producing one record per CDR3 protein. Here the sample spans about 800,000 distinct CDR3 sequences, 21% being singletons. Source: PBMCs from blood, taken around 5 days after vaccination. These receptor sequences come from a middle-aged man who received an inactivated influenza vaccine. The CDR3 runs from the conserved cysteine through the conserved F or W. A D gene is named only where the DNA matches it firmly. The size field is filled for only some rows; it gives once, few, many or a size class.

>TRBV5-1|.|TRBJ2-7|few
CASRTDTYEQYF
TGCGCCAGCAGAACAGACACCTACGAGCAGTACTTC
>TRBV5-1|TRBD2|TRBJ2-1|many
CASSLEAGGHNEQFF
TGCGCCAGCAGCTTGGAGGCGGGAGGGCACAATGAGCAGTTCTTC
>TRBV5-6|TRBD2|TRBJ2-5|few
CASSLGPGTSGQETQYF
TGTGCCAGCAGCTTGGGGCCCGGGACTAGCGGACAAGAGACCCAGTACTTC
>TRBV10-1|.|TRBJ2-1|.
CASSEGAYNEQFF
TGCGCCAGCAGTGAGGGCGCCTACAATGAGCAGTTCTTC
>TRBV29-1|.|TRBJ2-7|few
CSVVGGIYEQYF
TGCAGCGTTGTAGGGGGGATATACGAGCAGTACTTC
>TRBV9|.|TRBJ2-3|few
CASSPGASDSTDTQYF
TGTGCCAGCAGCCCAGGGGCTAGCGATAGCACAGATACGCAGTATTTT
>TRBV7-8|.|TRBJ2-4|few
CASSPPGVPAKNIQYF
TGTGCCAGCAGCCCCCCGGGGGTTCCAGCCAAAAACATTCAGTACTTC
>TRBV10-3|.|TRBJ1-6|few
CAITEQINSPLHF
TGTGCCATCACCGAACAGATTAATTCACCCCTCCACTTT
>TRBV5-4|.|TRBJ2-1|.
CVTGGDMDNEQFF
TGTGTCACCGGGGGCGATATGGACAATGAGCAGTTCTTC
>TRBV7-6|.|TRBJ2-5|.
CASSLTGSGETQYF
TGTGCCAGCAGCTTAACAGGGTCTGGAGAGACCCAGTACTTC
>TRBV20-1|.|TRBJ2-2|few
CSARRSRGLNTGELFF
TGCAGTGCTAGACGTTCCCGGGGCTTGAACACCGGGGAGCTGTTTTTT
>TRBV10-3|TRBD2|TRBJ2-3|.
CAIAALAGGPTDTQYF
TGTGCCATCGCCGCTCTAGCGGGGGGGCCCACAGATACGCAGTATTTT
>TRBV6-2/TRBV6-3|TRBD2|TRBJ2-5|.
CASSYSVRLAGIEETQYF
TGTGCCAGCAGTTACTCAGTCCGACTAGCGGGGATAGAAGAGACCCAGTACTTC
>TRBV6-1|.|TRBJ1-3|few
CATQVFSSGNTIYF
TGTGCCACCCAGGTTTTCAGCTCTGGAAACACCATATATTTT
>TRBV7-9|.|TRBJ2-1|.
CASSSLGTSGGEQFF
TGTGCCAGCAGCTCACTCGGGACATCCGGGGGTGAGCAGTTCTTC
>TRBV3-1|.|TRBJ1-2|few
CASSPNPQGGYTF
TGTGCCAGCAGCCCGAACCCCCAGGGGGGCTACACCTTC
>TRBV4-3|TRBD2|TRBJ2-1|.
CASSQVVSGGAYNEQFF
TGCGCCAGCAGCCAAGTAGTTAGCGGGGGGGCCTATAATGAGCAGTTCTTC
>TRBV12-3/TRBV12-4|.|TRBJ2-7|few
CASSFRWGYEQYF
TGTGCCAGCAGTTTCCGGTGGGGCTACGAGCAGTACTTC
>TRBV7-2|.|TRBJ2-5|.
CASSLAGALLETQYF
TGTGCCAGCAGCTTAGCGGGAGCCCTCCTAGAGACCCAGTACTTC
>TRBV4-3|.|TRBJ2-3|.
CASSQASLPRTDTQYF
TGCGCCAGCAGCCAAGCAAGCTTGCCCCGCACAGATACGCAGTATTTT
>TRBV7-2|.|TRBJ2-7|few
CASSPGGSSYEQYF
TGTGCCAGCTCACCAGGAGGGTCATCCTACGAGCAGTACTTC
>TRBV20-1|TRBD2|TRBJ2-1|few
CSARGFGGSVYNEQFF
TGCAGTGCTAGAGGGTTTGGCGGGAGTGTATACAATGAGCAGTTCTTC
>TRBV27|.|TRBJ2-7|.
CASSPPQGQGNYYEQYF
TGTGCCAGCAGTCCGCCGCAGGGGCAGGGGAACTACTACGAGCAGTACTTC
>TRBV10-3|TRBD1|TRBJ1-6|.
CAISESETGVSPLHF
TGTGCCATCAGTGAGTCGGAGACAGGGGTTTCACCCCTCCACTTT
>TRBV3-1|TRBD2|TRBJ2-1|.
CASSHPTSGSAGYSYNEQFF
TGTGCCAGCAGCCACCCGACTAGCGGGAGTGCGGGCTACTCCTACAATGAGCAGTTCTTC
>TRBV10-2|.|TRBJ2-7|many
CASSESTGLPYEQYF
TGCGCCAGCAGTGAGTCAACAGGCCTACCCTACGAGCAGTACTTC
>TRBV6-5|.|TRBJ1-2|.
CASSYSGGSDYTF
TGTGCCAGCAGTTACTCGGGCGGGTCCGACTACACCTTC
>TRBV15|.|TRBJ2-4|many
CATSPVAVAKNIQYF
TGTGCCACCAGCCCGGTGGCGGTAGCCAAAAACATTCAGTACTTC
>TRBV10-3|.|TRBJ1-4|.
CAISAGARDPTNEKLFF
TGTGCCATCAGTGCCGGGGCCAGGGACCCAACTAATGAAAAACTGTTTTTT
>TRBV20-1|TRBD1|TRBJ2-5|few
CSARPDRGQETQYF
TGCAGTGCTAGACCGGACAGGGGGCAAGAGACCCAGTACTTC
>TRBV20-1|.|TRBJ2-5|few
CSARGGTLWETQYF
TGCAGTGCTAGGGGCGGTACTCTATGGGAGACCCAGTACTTC
>TRBV18|TRBD1|TRBJ2-1|.
CASSPPGTGRHEQFF
TGTGCCAGCTCACCACCCGGGACAGGGCGCCATGAGCAGTTCTTC
>TRBV7-2|.|TRBJ1-5|few
CASSLFTVNSNQPQHF
TGTGCCAGCAGCTTATTTACAGTGAATAGCAATCAGCCCCAGCATTTT